One and the same sample provided the 15 T cell receptor beta chains below, sequenced in a study of blood T cell repertoires in COVID-19. Sequenced by immunoSEQ multiplex PCR; TCRdb stores in-frame clones only, minus some. This sample has 250,000 to 350,000 clones; about 85% occur once, and the top ten carry around 1%. Source material: peripheral blood. These receptors were taken from a human donor with COVID-19, enrolled during active disease. The donor label of this sample is uncertain.

The V gene is TRBV11-2, the J gene TRBJ2-3; 8 bases align to TRBD2. The CDR3 is 15 residues long. V lost 4 bases to trimming and J lost 3 bases; unmatched junction nucleotides: 6. The germline V gene encodes CDR1 SGHAT and CDR2 FQNNGV. The CDR3 region has the DNA TGTGCCAGCAGCTCAGTCAGCGGGAGAACAGATACGCAGTATTTT. Its translation is CASSSVSGRTDTQYF.

V and J are TRBV10-3 and TRBJ2-2, with D possibly being TRBD2 (5 bases). CDR3 size: 12 residues. Between the trimmed V and J ends, which lost 6 bases and 10 bases, there was a span of 12 bases. Germline CDR1 reads ENHRY; CDR2 reads SYGVKD. In DNA, the CDR3 is TGTGCCATCAGACGGGAAAGAGAGGAGCTGTTTTTT. This gives the protein CAIRREREELFF.

The CDR3 DNA reads as TGTGCCAGTAATCGGTGGACTGAAGCTTTCTTT. Translating it yields CASNRWTEAFF. The rearrangement links TRBV19 to TRBJ1-1; D unresolved. Germline CDR1 is LNHDA and CDR2 is SQIVND (reference sequence). The CDR3 sequence is 11 residues long. V was pared by 7 bases and J by 5 bases, with 8 bases between.

With regard to this clone: The sample carries other DNA sequences with the same CDR3. The chain uses TRBV19 and TRBJ1-5; 11 bases are shared with TRBD1. CDR3 length: 14 residues. V lost 6 bases to trimming and J lost 4 bases; unmatched junction nucleotides: 2. Per germline, CDR1 LNHDA and CDR2 SQIVND (reference sequence). CDR3 sequence: CASSGTGGNQPQHF. The CDR3, as DNA: TGTGCCAGTAGCGGGACAGGGGGAAATCAGCCCCAGCATTTT.

CDR3 in DNA: TGTGCCAGCAGCTTCACTAATGGCTACACCTTC. This sequence encodes CASSFTNGYTF. V is TRBV5-6 and J is TRBJ1-2; D unclear. The CDR3 runs to 11 residues. V dropped 2 bases and J dropped 6 bases, with 5 bases sitting between them. The V gene's germline CDR1 is SGHDT and CDR2 YYEEEE.

The V and J genes are TRBV6-5 and TRBJ1-6; 8 bases are shared with TRBD1. CDR1 and CDR2 (germline): MNHEY, SVGAGI. The trim removed 7 bases at V and 7 bases at J, leaving 3 bases unmatched. The CDR3 contains 13 residues. The CDR3 protein is CASKRTGNSPLHF. The CDR3 DNA is TGTGCCAGCAAAAGGACAGGGAATTCACCCCTCCACTTT.

The V gene is TRBV11-1, the J gene TRBJ1-2; D might be TRBD1 (5 bases). The CDR3 has 14 amino acids. Germline CDR1 is SGHAT and CDR2 is FQDESV (reference sequence). The ends were cut back, 8 bases at V and 5 bases at J, with 18 bases in the middle. DNA of the CDR3: TGTGCCAGCGGACAAGAAGTAACGGTGTATGGCTACACCTTC. Translation gives CASGQEVTVYGYTF. The full variable domain, its missing parts supplied by reference TRBV11-1 and TRBJ1-2, is EAEVAQSPRYKITEKSQAVAFWCDPISGHATLYWYRQILGQGPELLVQFQDESVVDDSQLPKDRFSAERLKGVDSTLKIQPAELGDSAMYLCASGQEVTVYGYTFGSGTRLTVV.

The chain recombines TRBV6-6 with TRBJ2-1; 13 nucleotides match TRBD2. Unmatched junction bases numbered 8, after V lost 6 bases and J lost 6 bases. Germline CDR1 and CDR2: MNHNY and SVGAGI (reference sequence). The CDR3 spans 16 residues. Here the CDR3 reads CASSPRGLAGVNEQFF. The CDR3 DNA follows: TGTGCCAGCAGCCCACGCGGACTAGCGGGAGTCAATGAGCAGTTCTTC.

V and J are TRBV7-2 and TRBJ1-2; a weak D match, TRBD1 (6 bases). CDR1 and CDR2 from the germline V gene are SGHTA and FQGNSA. Trimming removed 5 bases at V and 3 bases at J, with 16 bases between. This CDR3 has 15 residues. The CDR3 DNA follows: TGTGCCAGCAGCCAAGACTCACAGGGTGACTATGGCTACACCTTC. This encodes CASSQDSQGDYGYTF.

This sequence joins TRBV14 and TRBJ1-4; D call uncertain. V was clipped by 0 bases and J by 8 bases, with 7 bases between them. Per germline, CDR1 SGHDN and CDR2 FVKESK. The CDR3 length is 13 residues. In DNA form, the CDR3 reads TGTGCCAGCAGCCAAGATCTACGAGAAAAACTGTTTTTT. Residues: CASSQDLREKLFF.

The chain uses TRBV10-3 and TRBJ2-7, with D possibly matching TRBD1 (5 bases). Germline V CDR1 and CDR2: ENHRY, SYGVKD. The CDR3 totals 13 residues. Trimming left V 3 bases short and J 1 base short, with 7 bases between. This chain's CDR3 is CAISEGESYEQYF. The CDR3 DNA sequence: TGTGCCATCAGTGAAGGGGAATCCTACGAGCAGTACTTC.

This clone was found a few times. The J gene is TRBJ1-4, the V gene TRBV30; D may be TRBD1 (6 bases). The CDR3 contains 14 residues. Trimming removed 0 bases at V and 8 bases at J, with 13 bases between. Per the germline V gene, CDR1 is GTSNPN and CDR2 is SVGIG (reference sequence). Written as DNA, the CDR3 is TGTGCCTGGAGTGTAGGGGGAAGCTACGAAAAACTGTTTTTT. As protein: CAWSVGGSYEKLFF.

The rearrangement links TRBV2 to TRBJ1-6; TRBD1 agrees at 9 bases. From germline, CDR1 is SNHLY and CDR2 FYNNEI. V dropped 5 bases and J dropped 9; count of bases not matched to a gene: 5. The length of the CDR3 is 14 residues. DNA for the CDR3: TGTGCCAGCAGTATTGACAGGGGGTTTTCACCCCTCCACTTT. It is translated as CASSIDRGFSPLHF.

The J gene is TRBJ1-5, the V gene TRBV19; D is unresolved. The CDR3 sequence is 13 residues long. Germline V gives CDR1 LNHDA, CDR2 SQIVND (reference sequence). V gave up 4 bases and J gave up 6 bases, with 10 bases separating them. The CDR3 here is CASSTQAGQPQHF. The CDR3 coding sequence is TGTGCCAGTAGTACCCAGGCAGGTCAGCCCCAGCATTTT.

The rearrangement links TRBV9 to TRBJ1-5, with a possible D match to TRBD1 (6 bases). CDR1 SGDLS and CDR2 YYNGEE come from the germline V gene. The V end was cut by 0 bases, the J end by 7 bases, with 11 bases between. The CDR3 covers 14 residues. The CDR3 bases are TGTGCCAGCAGCGTAGGCAGGGGCAGCCAGCCCCAGCATTTT. Amino acid sequence: CASSVGRGSQPQHF. Complete variable domain (other parts from reference TRBV9 and TRBJ1-5): DSGVTQTPKHLITATGQRVTLRCSPRSGDLSVYWYQQSLDQGLQFLIQYYNGEERAKGNILERFSAQQFPDLHSELNLSSLELGDSALYFCASSVGRGSQPQHFGDGTRLSIL.